The rows below give T cell receptor beta chains drawn from one sample of a study of blood T cell repertoires in COVID-19. This table comes from immunoSEQ multiplex PCR, and its TCRdb copy is limited to in-frame clones, with some not included. This repertoire shows roughly 300,000 clones, 85% found once; its top ten account for 10% to 15%. The sequencing input was peripheral blood. Receptors originate from a human donor in a cohort sampled during active COVID-19. The CDR3 runs from the conserved cysteine through the conserved F or W. A D gene is named only where the DNA matches it firmly. Not all rows give a size; the values are once, few, many and, for expanded clones, a class.

clone_size	v_call	j_call	d_call	cdr3_nt	cdr3_aa
-	TRBV28	TRBJ2-2	-	TGTGCCAGCAGCAGCCCAGGGGAAACCGGGGAGCTGTTTTTT	CASSSPGETGELFF
once	TRBV19	TRBJ2-2	TRBD2	TGTGCCAGTAGTATCGGGTCGGGAGGGTGGACCGGGGAGCTGTTTTTT	CASSIGSGGWTGELFF
-	TRBV7-9	TRBJ2-3	-	TGTGCCAGCAGCTTAAGGTCAGCGGACACAGATACGCAGTATTTT	CASSLRSADTDTQYF
-	TRBV30	TRBJ1-6	-	TGTGCCTGGAGTGTACAATCGGGTTCACCCCTCCACTTT	CAWSVQSGSPLHF
-	TRBV24-1	TRBJ2-5	TRBD1	TGTGCCACCAGTGATTTTGGGACAGGACAAGAGACCCAGTACTTC	CATSDFGTGQETQYF
-	TRBV7-6	TRBJ2-1	-	TGTGCCAGCAGCTTACAGTCGCGAGGCTTCACCAATGAGCAGTTCTTC	CASSLQSRGFTNEQFF
-	TRBV11-2	TRBJ2-1	-	TGTGCCAGCAGCTTAGGGGCGGGGAATCACAATGAGCAGTTCTTC	CASSLGAGNHNEQFF
-	TRBV30	TRBJ1-2	-	TGTGCCTGGAGTGTAGCACGGCGGGTCGCTGGCTACACCTTC	CAWSVARRVAGYTF
-	TRBV5-1	TRBJ2-5	-	TGCGCCAGCAGCTTGGCCGATCAGGGGTTTGGGGAGACCCAGTACTTC	CASSLADQGFGETQYF
-	TRBV5-1	TRBJ1-1	TRBD1	TGCGCCAGCAGCTTGGGGACAGGGGGGATGGGGTCCACTGAAGCTTTCTTT	CASSLGTGGMGSTEAFF
once	TRBV24-1	TRBJ2-3	-	TGTGCCACCAGTGACGCTAATACGCAGTATTTT	CATSDANTQYF
once	TRBV28	TRBJ2-7	-	TGTGCCAGCAGCTTGAGAGACAGTACCCACTACGAGCAGTACTTC	CASSLRDSTHYEQYF
-	TRBV5-1	TRBJ1-3	TRBD1	TGCGCCAGCAGCACGGGACAGGCTCTCTCTGGAAACACCATATATTTT	CASSTGQALSGNTIYF